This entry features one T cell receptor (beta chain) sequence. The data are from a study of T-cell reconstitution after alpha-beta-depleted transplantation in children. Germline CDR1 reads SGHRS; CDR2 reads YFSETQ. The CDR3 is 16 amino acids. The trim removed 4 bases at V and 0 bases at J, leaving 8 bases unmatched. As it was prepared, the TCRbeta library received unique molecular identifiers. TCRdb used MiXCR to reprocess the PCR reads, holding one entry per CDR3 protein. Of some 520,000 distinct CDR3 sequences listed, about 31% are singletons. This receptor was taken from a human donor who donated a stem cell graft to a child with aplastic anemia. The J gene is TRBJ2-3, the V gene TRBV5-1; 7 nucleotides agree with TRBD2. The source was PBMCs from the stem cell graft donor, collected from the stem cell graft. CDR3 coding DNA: TGCGCCAGCAGCGACTTTACTAGCGCCAGCACAGATACGCAGTATTTT. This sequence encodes CASSDFTSASTDTQYF.